These 10 T cell receptor beta chains originate from one sample sequenced in a study of T-cell memory formation after mild COVID-19. TCRdb used MiXCR to reprocess the 5' RACE reads, holding one entry per CDR3 protein. The sample has some 330,000 distinct CDR3 sequences, 21% seen once. Source material: PBMCs or a T cell subset sorted from them (not recorded which). The receptors were sampled from an adult woman who had mild COVID-19 (a few samples of this study predate the infection). Cell type and time point are not known.

This sequence joins TRBV7-9 and TRBJ2-1, with TRBD1 identical over 7 bases. CDR1 is SEHNR and CDR2 is FQNEAQ in the germline V gene (reference sequence). V was clipped by 2 bases and J by 5 bases; unmatched bases: 6. The CDR3 consists of 15 residues. The chain's CDR3 is CASSLRGPPDNEQFF. In DNA form, the CDR3 reads TGTGCCAGCAGCTTAAGGGGGCCCCCCGACAATGAGCAGTTCTTC. Variable domain in full (rest from reference TRBV7-9 and TRBJ2-1): DTGVSQNPRHKITKRGQNVTFRCDPISEHNRLYWYRQTLGQGPEFLTYFQNEAQLEKSRLLSDRFSAERPKGSFSTLEIQRTEQGDSAMYLCASSLRGPPDNEQFFGPGTRLTVL.

In its sample, this clonotype was seen a few times. The chain uses TRBV7-6 and TRBJ1-1; 8 nucleotides line up with TRBD1. J was trimmed by 5 bases and V by 5 bases; bases with no gene match: 13. Germline V gene data show CDR1 as SGHVS and CDR2 as FNYEAQ. The CDR3 loop spans 16 amino acids. The CDR3 loop is CASSRIDRGVGTEAFF. In DNA form, the CDR3 reads TGTGCCAGCAGCCGGATAGACAGGGGAGTCGGGACTGAAGCTTTCTTT.

The gene calls are TRBV5-1 and TRBJ2-7; unclear D gene. Looked up from germline, CDR1 is SGHRS and CDR2 is YFSETQ. V lost 5 bases and J 5 bases, leaving 14 bases between the germline ends. CDR3 length: 13 residues. The CDR3 reads CASSDALGDEQYF. For the CDR3, the DNA is TGCGCCAGCAGTGACGCCCTTGGAGACGAGCAGTACTTC.

In this sample, this clonotype turned up a few times. The chain joins TRBV4-1 to TRBJ1-2; D is uncertain. CDR3 length equals 16 residues. Trimming shortened V by 3 bases and J by 2 bases, and 16 bases separated the two germline ends. Germline V CDR1 and CDR2: MGHRA, YSYEKL. CDR3 DNA: TGCGCCAGCAGCCAGGGGAGGGTTGGCCGGAACTATGGCTACACCTTC. It translates to CASSQGRVGRNYGYTF.

V usage is TRBV3-1 and J usage is TRBJ2-1; D is ambiguous. V was cut by 2 bases and J by 10 bases, with 12 bases left in between. The CDR3 covers 13 residues. In germline, CDR1 is LGHDT, CDR2 YNNKEL (reference sequence). DNA for the CDR3: TGTGCCAGCAGCCAAAAAAGCCGGGTGGAGCAGTTCTTC. It translates to CASSQKSRVEQFF.

The chain has TRBV29-1 and TRBJ2-3, with 10 bases aligning to TRBD2. In germline, CDR1 is SQVTM, CDR2 ANQGSEA. The length of the CDR3 is 13 residues. J was trimmed by 9 bases and V by 4 bases; bases with no gene match: 7. CDR3 DNA sequence: TGCAGCGTTGGGGAAAGCGGGAGGGGCACGCAGTATTTT. Translated: CSVGESGRGTQYF.

The chain links TRBV4-2 to TRBJ1-2; the match to TRBD1 covers 10 bases. CDR1 is LGHNA, CDR2 YNFKEQ, per germline. CDR3 length: 16 amino acids. The V gene end was trimmed by 3 bases and the J gene end by 6 bases; junction bases not matched to a gene: 10. CDR3 nucleotide sequence: TGTGCCAGCAGCCAGGCTTTGGCCGGGACAGGGGATGGCTACACCTTC. Translating it yields CASSQALAGTGDGYTF.

This clonotype was observed a handful of times. The rearrangement joins TRBV7-8 to TRBJ1-1; D perhaps matches TRBD1 (5 bases). Trimming cost V 2 bases and J 5 bases, with 15 bases left between them. This CDR3 has 15 residues. The germline V gene has CDR1 SGHVS and CDR2 FQNEAQ. The CDR3 sequence is CASSLLVGGRTEAFF. CDR3 DNA: TGTGCCAGCAGCTTATTAGTGGGGGGTAGGACTGAAGCTTTCTTT.

In this sample, this clonotype turned up a few times. The chain employs TRBV6-6 and TRBJ2-3, with 10 bases aligning to TRBD2. V lost 6 bases to trimming and J lost 5 bases; unmatched junction nucleotides: 5. This CDR3 region has 14 residues. The germline CDR1 and CDR2 sequences are MNHNY and SVGAGI (reference sequence). The CDR3 here is CASRSGGAVDTQYF. The CDR3 DNA is TGTGCCAGCAGGAGCGGGGGGGCCGTAGATACGCAGTATTTT.

This clonotype turned up a few times. The genes are TRBV3-1 and TRBJ1-1; D not certain. The V end was cut by 10 bases, the J end by 4 bases, with 16 bases between. The CDR3 consists of 13 residues. Germline V gene sequence: CDR1 LGHDT, CDR2 YNNKEL (reference sequence). CDR3 in DNA: TGTGCCACCTCGGTTGTGCCGGGCACTGAAGCTTTCTTT. Its protein product is CATSVVPGTEAFF.